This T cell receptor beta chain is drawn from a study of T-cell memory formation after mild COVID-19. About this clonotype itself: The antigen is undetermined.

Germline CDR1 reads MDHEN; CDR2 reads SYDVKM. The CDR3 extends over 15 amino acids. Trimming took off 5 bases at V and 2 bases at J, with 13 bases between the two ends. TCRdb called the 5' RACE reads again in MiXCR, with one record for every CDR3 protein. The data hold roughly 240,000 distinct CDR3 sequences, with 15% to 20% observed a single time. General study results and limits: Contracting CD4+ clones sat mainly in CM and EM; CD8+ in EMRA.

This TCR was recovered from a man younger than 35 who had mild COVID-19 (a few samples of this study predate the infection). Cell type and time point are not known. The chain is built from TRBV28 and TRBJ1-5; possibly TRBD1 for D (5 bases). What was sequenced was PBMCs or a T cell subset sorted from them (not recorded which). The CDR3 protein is CASSTLWGGNQPQHF. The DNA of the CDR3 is TGTGCCAGCAGTACCCTGTGGGGGGGCAATCAGCCCCAGCATTTT.